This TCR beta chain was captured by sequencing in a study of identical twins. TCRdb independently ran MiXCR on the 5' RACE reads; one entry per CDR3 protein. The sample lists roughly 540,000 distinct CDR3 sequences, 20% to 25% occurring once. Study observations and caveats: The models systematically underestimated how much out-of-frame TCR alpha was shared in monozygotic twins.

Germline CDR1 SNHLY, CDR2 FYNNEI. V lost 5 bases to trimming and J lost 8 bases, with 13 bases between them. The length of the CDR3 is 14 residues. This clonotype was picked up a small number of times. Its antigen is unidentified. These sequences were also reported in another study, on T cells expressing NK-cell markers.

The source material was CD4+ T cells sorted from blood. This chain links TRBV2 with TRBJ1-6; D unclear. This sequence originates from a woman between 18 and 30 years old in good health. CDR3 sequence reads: CASSSLVRHSPLHF. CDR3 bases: TGTGCCAGCAGTTCCCTAGTTAGACATTCACCCCTCCACTTT.